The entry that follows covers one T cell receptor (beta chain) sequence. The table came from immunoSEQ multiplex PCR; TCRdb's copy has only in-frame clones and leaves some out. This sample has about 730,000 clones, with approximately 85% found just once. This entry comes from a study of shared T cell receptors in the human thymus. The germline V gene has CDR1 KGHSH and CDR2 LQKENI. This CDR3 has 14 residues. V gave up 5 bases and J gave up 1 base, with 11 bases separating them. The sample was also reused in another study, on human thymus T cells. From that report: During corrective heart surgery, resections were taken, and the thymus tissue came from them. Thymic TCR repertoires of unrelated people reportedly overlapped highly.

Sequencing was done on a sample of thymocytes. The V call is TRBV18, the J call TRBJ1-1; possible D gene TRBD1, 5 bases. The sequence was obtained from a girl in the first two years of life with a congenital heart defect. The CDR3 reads CASSALQGNTEAFF. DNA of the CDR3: TGTGCCAGCTCAGCATTGCAGGGGAACACTGAAGCTTTCTTT.